This T cell receptor beta chain was recorded in a study of T cells in Graves' hyperthyroidism and ophthalmopathy. Notes on this clonotype: The junction differs from germline at one of its ends, possibly a read error.

Template material for amplifying TCR beta CDR3 regions consisted of RNA transcripts. TCR CDR3 regions were first amplified by RT-PCR with HTBI primers. TCRdb used MiXCR to reprocess the multiplex PCR reads, holding one entry per CDR3 protein. The profile covers under 350,000 distinct CDR3 sequences, with approximately 15% appearing a single time and over 50% taken by the ten largest. From germline, CDR1 is LGHNA and CDR2 YNFKEQ. The CDR3 runs to 16 residues. Ophthalmopathy patients had moderate-to-severe active disease, CAS ≥3, NOSPECS ≥4, and disease duration under 3 months. Diagnosis relied on clinical symptoms, serum thyroxine and TRAb, thyroid ultrasound and orbital computed tomography.

The gene calls are TRBV4-2 and TRBJ2-3; a weak D match, TRBD2 (6 bases). Sequenced sample: blood. The source is a woman aged 60-70 years with Graves' ophthalmopathy. CDR3 region: CASSQDISGSTDTQYF. In DNA form, the CDR3 reads TGCGCCAGCAGCCAAGATATTAGCGGTAGCACAGATACGCAGTATTTT.